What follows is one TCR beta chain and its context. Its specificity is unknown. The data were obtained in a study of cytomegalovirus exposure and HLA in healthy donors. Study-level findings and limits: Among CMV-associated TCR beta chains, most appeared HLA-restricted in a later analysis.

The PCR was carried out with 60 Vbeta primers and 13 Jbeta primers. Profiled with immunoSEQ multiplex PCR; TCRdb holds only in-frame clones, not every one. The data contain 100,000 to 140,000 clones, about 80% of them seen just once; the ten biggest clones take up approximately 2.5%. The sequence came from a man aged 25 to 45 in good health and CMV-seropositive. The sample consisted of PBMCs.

DNA of the CDR3: TGCGCCAGCAGCCCGACAACAGATACGCAGTATTTT. The encoded protein is CASSPTTDTQYF. V is TRBV10-2 and J is TRBJ2-3; D unclear. The germline V gene encodes CDR1 WSHSY and CDR2 SAAADI. V lost 6 bases and J 3 bases, leaving 7 bases between the germline ends. The CDR3 is 12 residues long.